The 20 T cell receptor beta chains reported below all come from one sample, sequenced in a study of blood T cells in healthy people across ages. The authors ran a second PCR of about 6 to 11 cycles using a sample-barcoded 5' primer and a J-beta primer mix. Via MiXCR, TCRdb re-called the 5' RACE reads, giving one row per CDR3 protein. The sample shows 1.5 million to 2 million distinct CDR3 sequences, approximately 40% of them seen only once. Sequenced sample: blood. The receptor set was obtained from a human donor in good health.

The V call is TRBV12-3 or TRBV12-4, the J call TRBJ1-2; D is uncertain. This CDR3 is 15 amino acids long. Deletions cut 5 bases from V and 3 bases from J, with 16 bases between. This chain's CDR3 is CASSLTRQAYYGYTF. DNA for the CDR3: TGTGCCAGCAGTCTTACACGGCAGGCATACTATGGCTACACCTTC.

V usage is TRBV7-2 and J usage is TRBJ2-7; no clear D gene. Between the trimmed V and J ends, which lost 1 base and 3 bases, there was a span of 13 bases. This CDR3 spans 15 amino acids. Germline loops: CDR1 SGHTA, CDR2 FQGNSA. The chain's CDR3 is CASSLGRSRNYEQYF. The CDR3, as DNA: TGTGCCAGCAGCTTAGGTAGATCTAGGAACTACGAGCAGTACTTC. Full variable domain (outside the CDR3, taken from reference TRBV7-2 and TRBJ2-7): GAGVSQSPSNKVTEKGKDVELRCDPISGHTALYWYRQSLGQGLEFLIYFQGNSAPDKSGLPSDRFSAERTGGSVSTLTIQRTQQEDSAVYLCASSLGRSRNYEQYFGPGTRLTVT.

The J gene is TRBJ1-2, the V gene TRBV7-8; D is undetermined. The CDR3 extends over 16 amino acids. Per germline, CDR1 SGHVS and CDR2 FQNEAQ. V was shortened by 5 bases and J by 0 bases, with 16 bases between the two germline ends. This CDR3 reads CASSLTRAITNYGYTF. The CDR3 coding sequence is TGTGCCAGCAGCCTAACAAGGGCTATAACTAACTATGGCTACACCTTC.

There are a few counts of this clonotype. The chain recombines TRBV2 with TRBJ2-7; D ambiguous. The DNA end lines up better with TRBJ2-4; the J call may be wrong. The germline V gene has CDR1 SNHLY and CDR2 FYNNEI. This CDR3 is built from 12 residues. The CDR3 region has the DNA TGTGCCAGCAGGGGCCCTTCAAGCATTCAGTACTTC. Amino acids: CASRGPSSIQYF.

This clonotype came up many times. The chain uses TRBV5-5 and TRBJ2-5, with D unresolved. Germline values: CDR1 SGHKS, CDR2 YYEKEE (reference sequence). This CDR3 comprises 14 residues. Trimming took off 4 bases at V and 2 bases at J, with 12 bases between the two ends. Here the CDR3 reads CASSAQPHQETQYF. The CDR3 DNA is TGTGCCAGCAGCGCACAGCCGCATCAAGAGACCCAGTACTTC.

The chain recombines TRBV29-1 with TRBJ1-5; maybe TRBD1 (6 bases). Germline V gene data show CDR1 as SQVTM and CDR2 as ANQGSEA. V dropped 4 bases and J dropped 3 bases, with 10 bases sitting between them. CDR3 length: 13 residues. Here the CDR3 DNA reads TGCAGCGTTGGGTCAGGGGTCAATCAGCCCCAGCATTTT. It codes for CSVGSGVNQPQHF.

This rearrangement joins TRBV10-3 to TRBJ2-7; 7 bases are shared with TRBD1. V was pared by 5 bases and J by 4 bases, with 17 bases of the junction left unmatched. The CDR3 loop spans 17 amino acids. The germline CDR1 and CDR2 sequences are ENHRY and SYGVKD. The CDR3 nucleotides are TGTGCCATCAGTAGCTGGTCCCGGGACAGACTCGATTACGAGCAGTACTTC. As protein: CAISSWSRDRLDYEQYF.

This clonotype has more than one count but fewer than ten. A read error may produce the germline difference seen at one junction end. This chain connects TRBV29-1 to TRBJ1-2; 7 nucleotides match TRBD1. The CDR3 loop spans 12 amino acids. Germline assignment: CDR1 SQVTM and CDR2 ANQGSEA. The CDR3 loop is CSAETGAYGYTF. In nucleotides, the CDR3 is TGTAGCGCTGAAACAGGGGCCTATGGCTACACCTTC.

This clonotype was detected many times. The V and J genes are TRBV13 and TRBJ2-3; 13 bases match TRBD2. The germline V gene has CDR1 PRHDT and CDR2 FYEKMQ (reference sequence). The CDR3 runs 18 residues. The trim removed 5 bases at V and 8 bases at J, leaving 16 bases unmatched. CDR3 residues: CASSALAGGPRFTVTQYF. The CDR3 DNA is TGTGCCAGCAGCGCACTAGCGGGGGGGCCTAGGTTCACGGTTACGCAGTATTTT.

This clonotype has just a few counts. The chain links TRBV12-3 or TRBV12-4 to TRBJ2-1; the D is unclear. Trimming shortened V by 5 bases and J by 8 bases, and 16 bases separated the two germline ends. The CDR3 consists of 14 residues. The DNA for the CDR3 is TGTGCCAGCAGTCCGTCCCCCGGCGGAGATGAGCAGTTCTTC. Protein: CASSPSPGGDEQFF.

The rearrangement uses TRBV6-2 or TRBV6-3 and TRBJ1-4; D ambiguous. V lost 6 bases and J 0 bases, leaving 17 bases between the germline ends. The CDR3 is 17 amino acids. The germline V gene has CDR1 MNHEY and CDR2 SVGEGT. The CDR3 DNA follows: TGTGCCAGCAGCCAACGGGCGGAATCTACAACTAATGAAAAACTGTTTTTT. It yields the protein CASSQRAESTTNEKLFF.

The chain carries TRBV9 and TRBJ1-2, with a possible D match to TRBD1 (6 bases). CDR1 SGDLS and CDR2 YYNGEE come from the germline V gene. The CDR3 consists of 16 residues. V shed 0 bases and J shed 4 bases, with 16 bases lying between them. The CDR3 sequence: CASSVVGTGFPYGYTF. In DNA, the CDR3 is TGTGCCAGCAGCGTAGTAGGAACAGGGTTTCCCTATGGCTACACCTTC.

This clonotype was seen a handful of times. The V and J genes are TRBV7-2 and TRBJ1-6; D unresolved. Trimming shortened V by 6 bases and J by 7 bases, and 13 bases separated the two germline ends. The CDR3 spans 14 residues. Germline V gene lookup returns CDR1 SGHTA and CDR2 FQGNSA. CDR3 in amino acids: CASRLKFSNSPLHF. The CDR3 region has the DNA TGTGCCAGCAGACTTAAATTTTCAAATTCACCCCTCCACTTT.

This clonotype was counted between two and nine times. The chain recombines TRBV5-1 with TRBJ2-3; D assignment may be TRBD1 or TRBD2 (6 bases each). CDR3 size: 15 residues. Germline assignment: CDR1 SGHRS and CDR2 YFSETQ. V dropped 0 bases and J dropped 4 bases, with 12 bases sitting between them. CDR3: CASSLVGGRSDTQYF. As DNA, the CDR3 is TGCGCCAGCAGCTTGGTGGGGGGCCGATCAGATACGCAGTATTTT.

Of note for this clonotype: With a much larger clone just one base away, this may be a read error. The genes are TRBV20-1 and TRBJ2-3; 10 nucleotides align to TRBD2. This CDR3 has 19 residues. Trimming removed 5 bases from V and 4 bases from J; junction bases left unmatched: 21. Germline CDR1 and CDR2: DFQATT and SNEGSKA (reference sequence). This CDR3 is CSARRGLAGVARSSDTQYF. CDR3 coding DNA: TGCAGTGCTCGTCGGGGCCTAGCGGGGGTCGCACGTTCTTCAGATACGCAGTATTTT.

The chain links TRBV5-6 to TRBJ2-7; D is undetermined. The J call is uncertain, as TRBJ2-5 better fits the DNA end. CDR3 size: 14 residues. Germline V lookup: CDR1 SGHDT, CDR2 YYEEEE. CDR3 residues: CASSLEIGTWTQYF. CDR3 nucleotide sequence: TGTGCCAGCAGCTTGGAAATCGGTACGTGGACCCAGTACTTC.

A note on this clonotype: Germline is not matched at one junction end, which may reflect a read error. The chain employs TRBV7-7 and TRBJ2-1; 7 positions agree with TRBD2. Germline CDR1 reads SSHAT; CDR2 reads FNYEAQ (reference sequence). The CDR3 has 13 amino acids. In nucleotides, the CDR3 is TGTGCTAGCAGCCCCGTGGGGGGGAATGAGCAGTTCTTC. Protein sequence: CASSPVGGNEQFF.

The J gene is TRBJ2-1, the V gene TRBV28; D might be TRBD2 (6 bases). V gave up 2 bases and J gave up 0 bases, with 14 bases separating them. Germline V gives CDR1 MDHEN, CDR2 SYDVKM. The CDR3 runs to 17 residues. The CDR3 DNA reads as TGTGCCAGCAGTTTACCCGGGACTGGTAACTCCTACAATGAGCAGTTCTTC. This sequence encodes CASSLPGTGNSYNEQFF.

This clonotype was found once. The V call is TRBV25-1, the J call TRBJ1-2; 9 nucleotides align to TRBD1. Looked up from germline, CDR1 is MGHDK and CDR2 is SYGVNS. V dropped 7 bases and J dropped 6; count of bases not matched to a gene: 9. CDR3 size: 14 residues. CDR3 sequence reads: CASTGQGGGDGYTF. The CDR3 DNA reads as TGTGCCAGCACGGGACAGGGTGGAGGGGATGGCTACACCTTC.

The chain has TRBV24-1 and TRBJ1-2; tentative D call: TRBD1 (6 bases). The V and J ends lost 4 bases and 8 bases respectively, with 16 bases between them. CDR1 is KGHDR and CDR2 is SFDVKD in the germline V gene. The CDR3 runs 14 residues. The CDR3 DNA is TGTGCCACCAGTGAGGGACACTCGGTTGGAGGCTACACCTTC. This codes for CATSEGHSVGGYTF.